This TCR beta chain was obtained from a study of OX40 agonist ivuxolimab in advanced cancers. Clones were sequenced by immunoSEQ multiplex PCR, and TCRdb holds only the in-frame ones, with some missing. The table shows some 39,000 clones, with roughly 88% occurring only once. This clone was observed a few times. The V end was cut by 4 bases, the J end by 5 bases, with 8 bases between. The germline V gene has CDR1 KGHSH and CDR2 LQKENI. CDR3 length: 13 amino acids. The sample in question was CD4+ or CD8+ T cells sorted from blood, obtained in a trial of the OX40 agonist ivuxolimab. The chain recombines TRBV18 with TRBJ2-2, with D unclear. The sequence was obtained from an adult with an advanced solid tumor such as melanoma, head and neck, liver or kidney cancer. The CDR3 sequence: CASSLGVTGELFF. The DNA for the CDR3 is TGTGCCAGCTCACTAGGAGTGACCGGGGAGCTGTTTTTT. The whole variable domain, remainder taken from reference TRBV18 and TRBJ2-2, is NAGVMQNPRHLVRRRGQEARLRCSPMKGHSHVYWYRQLPEEGLKFMVYLQKENIIDESGMPKERFSAEFPKEGPSILRIQQVVRGDSAAYFCASSLGVTGELFFGEGSRLTVL.